This is a list of T cell receptor beta chains from one sample in a study of blood T cell repertoires in COVID-19. Repertoires were generated with immunoSEQ multiplex PCR, while TCRdb's copy carries only in-frame clones and drops some. The sample records about 59,000 clones, about 76% being singletons. Source material: peripheral blood. The receptor source for this set is a woman older than 75 with active or convalescent COVID-19. The CDR3 runs from the conserved cysteine through the conserved F or W. D genes are given only for firm matches. A clone size is listed for some rows: how often the clone was seen (once, few, many), or a class if it is expanded.

v_gene	d_gene	j_gene	abundance	CDR3aa	CDR3nt
TRBV28	.	TRBJ1-4	few	CASTRPVRSEKLFF	TGTGCCAGCACCCGGCCGGTAAGGAGTGAAAAACTGTTTTTT
TRBV27	.	TRBJ1-3	few	CASSLSRPGAGNTIYF	TGTGCCAGCAGTTTATCGAGGCCGGGTGCTGGAAACACCATATATTTT
TRBV14	.	TRBJ2-7	.	CASSQNRELEQYF	TGTGCCAGCAGCCAAAACAGGGAACTCGAGCAGTACTTC
TRBV19	TRBD1	TRBJ1-6	once	CASSIGTALNSPLHF	TGTGCCAGTAGTATTGGGACAGCACTTAATTCACCCCTCCACTTT
TRBV5-1	TRBD1	TRBJ2-1	.	CASSLGGQNYNEQFF	TGCGCCAGCAGCTTGGGGGGACAGAATTACAATGAGCAGTTCTTC
TRBV6-5	TRBD1	TRBJ2-3	.	CASSLGQGFDTQYF	TGTGCCAGCAGTTTGGGACAGGGTTTTGATACGCAGTATTTT
TRBV7-9	TRBD2	TRBJ2-2	.	CASSTAGGYTGELFF	TGTGCCAGCAGCACCGCCGGGGGGTACACCGGGGAGCTGTTTTTT
TRBV28	.	TRBJ1-5	once	CASSPRRTANNQPQHF	TGTGCCAGCAGTCCACGCCGGACAGCTAACAATCAGCCCCAGCATTTT
TRBV29-1	.	TRBJ1-2	.	CSVEEGAGYGYTF	TGCAGCGTTGAAGAGGGGGCCGGCTATGGCTACACCTTC
TRBV18	.	TRBJ1-4	.	CASSPRENEKLFF	TGTGCCAGCTCACCACGAGAAAATGAAAAACTGTTTTTT
TRBV6-5	TRBD1	TRBJ2-7	.	CASSPQTGGGEQYF	TGTGCCAGCAGTCCCCAGACAGGGGGAGGTGAGCAGTACTTC
TRBV12-3/TRBV12-4	TRBD1	TRBJ1-1	.	CASSFSGQEAFF	TGTGCCAGCAGTTTTTCGGGACAGGAAGCTTTCTTT
TRBV5-1	TRBD1	TRBJ2-2	.	CASSLNQGATGELFF	TGCGCCAGCAGCTTGAATCAGGGGGCCACCGGGGAGCTGTTTTTT